This TCR beta chain appears in the sequencing data of a study of cytomegalovirus exposure and HLA in healthy donors. Study information: Counted in an early data release were about 85 million unique TCRs from HLA-typed donors.

Looked up from germline, CDR1 is SQVTM and CDR2 is ANQGSEA. The length of the CDR3 is 11 residues. The V and J ends lost 4 bases and 7 bases respectively, with 10 bases between them. Researchers ran the PCR with 60 Vbeta and 13 Jbeta primers. Generated by immunoSEQ multiplex PCR, the TCRdb table keeps only in-frame clones and is missing some. This sample has some 100,000 clones, with 65% to 75% found just once. The TCR comes from a female donor in good health and CMV-seropositive. The chain uses TRBV29-1 and TRBJ2-5; D possibly corresponds to TRBD2 (5 bases). Specimen: PBMCs. This chain's CDR3 is CSVVLEGTQYF. The CDR3, as DNA: TGCAGCGTTGTTCTTGAGGGGACCCAGTACTTC.